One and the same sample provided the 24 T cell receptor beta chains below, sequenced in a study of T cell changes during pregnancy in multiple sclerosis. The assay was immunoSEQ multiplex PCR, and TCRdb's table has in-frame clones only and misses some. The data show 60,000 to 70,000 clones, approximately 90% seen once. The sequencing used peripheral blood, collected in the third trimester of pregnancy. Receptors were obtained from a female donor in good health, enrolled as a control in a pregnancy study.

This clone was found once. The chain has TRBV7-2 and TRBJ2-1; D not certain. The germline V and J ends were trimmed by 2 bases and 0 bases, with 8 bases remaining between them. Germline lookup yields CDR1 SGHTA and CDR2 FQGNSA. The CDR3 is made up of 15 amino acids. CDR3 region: CASSLSVSSYNEQFF. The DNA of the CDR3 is TGTGCCAGCAGCTTATCTGTGAGCTCCTACAATGAGCAGTTCTTC.

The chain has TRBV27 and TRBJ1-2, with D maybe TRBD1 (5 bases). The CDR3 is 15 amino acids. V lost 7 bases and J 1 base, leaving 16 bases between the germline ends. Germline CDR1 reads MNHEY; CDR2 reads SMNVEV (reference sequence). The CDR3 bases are TGTGCCAGCACCAAAGGAGGGGCGCTTAACTATGGCTACACCTTC. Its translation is CASTKGGALNYGYTF.

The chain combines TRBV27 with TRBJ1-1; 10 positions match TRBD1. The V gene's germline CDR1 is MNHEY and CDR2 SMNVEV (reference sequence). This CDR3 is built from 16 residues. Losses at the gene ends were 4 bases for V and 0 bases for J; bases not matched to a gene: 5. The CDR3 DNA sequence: TGTGCCAGCAGTTCGACAGGGGGCGCGATGAACACTGAAGCTTTCTTT. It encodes CASSSTGGAMNTEAFF.

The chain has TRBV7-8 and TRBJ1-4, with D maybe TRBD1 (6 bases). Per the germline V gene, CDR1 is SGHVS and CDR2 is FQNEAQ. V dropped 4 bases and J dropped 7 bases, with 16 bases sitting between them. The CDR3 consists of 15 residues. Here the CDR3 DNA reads TGTGCCAGCAGCTGGACCATGGGGGCCAGTGAAAAACTGTTTTTT. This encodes CASSWTMGASEKLFF.

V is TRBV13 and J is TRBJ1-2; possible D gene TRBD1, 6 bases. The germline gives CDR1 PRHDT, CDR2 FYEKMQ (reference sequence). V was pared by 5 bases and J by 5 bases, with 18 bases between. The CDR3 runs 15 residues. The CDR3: CASSATGDTLYGYTF. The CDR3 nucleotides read TGTGCCAGCAGCGCGACAGGAGACACTCTTTATGGCTACACCTTC.

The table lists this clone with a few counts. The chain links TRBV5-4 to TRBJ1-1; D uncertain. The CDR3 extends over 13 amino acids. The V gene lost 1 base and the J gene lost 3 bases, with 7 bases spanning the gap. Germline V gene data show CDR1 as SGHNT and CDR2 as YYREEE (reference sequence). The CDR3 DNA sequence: TGTGCCAGCAGCTTGACGAGCGACACTGAAGCTTTCTTT. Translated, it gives CASSLTSDTEAFF.

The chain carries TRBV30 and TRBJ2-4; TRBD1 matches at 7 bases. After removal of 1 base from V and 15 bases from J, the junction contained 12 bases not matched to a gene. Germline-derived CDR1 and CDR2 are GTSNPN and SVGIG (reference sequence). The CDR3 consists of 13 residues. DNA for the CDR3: TGTGCCTGGAGTGGTTCAGGGGGTCCTTGGGCGTACTTC. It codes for CAWSGSGGPWAYF.

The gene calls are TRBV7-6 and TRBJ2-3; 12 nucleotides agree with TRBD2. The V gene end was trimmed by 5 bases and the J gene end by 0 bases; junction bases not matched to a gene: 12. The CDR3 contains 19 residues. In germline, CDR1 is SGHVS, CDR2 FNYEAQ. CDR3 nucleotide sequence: TGTGCCAGCAGCCGGACTAGCGGGACAAGATTTACTAGCACAGATACGCAGTATTTT. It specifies CASSRTSGTRFTSTDTQYF.

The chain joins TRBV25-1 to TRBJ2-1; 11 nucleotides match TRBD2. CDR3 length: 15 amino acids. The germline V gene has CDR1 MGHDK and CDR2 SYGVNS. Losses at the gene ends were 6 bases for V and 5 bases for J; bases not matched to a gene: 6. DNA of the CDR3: TGTGCCAGCAGCGCCTTTAGCGGGGGGGACAATGAGCAGTTCTTC. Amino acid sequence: CASSAFSGGDNEQFF.

The chain's CDR3 is CASSDGSGTTDTQYF. The CDR3, as DNA: TGTGCCAGCAGTGATGGGAGCGGGACCACAGATACGCAGTATTTT. The chain carries TRBV6-1 and TRBJ2-3; TRBD2 agrees at 7 bases. The CDR3 length is 15 residues. The ends lost 3 bases at V and 2 bases at J; junction bases unmatched: 5. In germline, CDR1 is MNHNS, CDR2 SASEGT.

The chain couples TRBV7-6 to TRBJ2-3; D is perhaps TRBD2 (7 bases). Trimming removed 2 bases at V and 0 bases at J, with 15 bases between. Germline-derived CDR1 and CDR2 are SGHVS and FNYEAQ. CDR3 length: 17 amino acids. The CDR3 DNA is TGTGCCAGCAGCTTAAGGGGGGGAGGGGGTAGCACAGATACGCAGTATTTT. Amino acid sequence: CASSLRGGGGSTDTQYF.

CDR3 protein: CASSRNRVETQYF. In DNA form, the CDR3 reads TGTGCCAGCAGCCGAAACAGGGTGGAGACCCAGTACTTC. V gene TRBV14 combines with J gene TRBJ2-5; TRBD1 is a possible D gene (6 bases). Per the germline V gene, CDR1 is SGHDN and CDR2 is FVKESK. The CDR3 runs to 13 residues. Trimming shortened V by 4 bases and J by 5 bases, and 11 bases separated the two germline ends.

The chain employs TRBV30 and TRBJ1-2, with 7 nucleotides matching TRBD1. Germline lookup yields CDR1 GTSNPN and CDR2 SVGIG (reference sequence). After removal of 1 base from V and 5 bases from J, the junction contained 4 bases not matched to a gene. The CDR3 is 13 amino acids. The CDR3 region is CAWSAGQEYGYTF. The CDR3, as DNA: TGTGCCTGGAGTGCTGGACAGGAGTATGGCTACACCTTC. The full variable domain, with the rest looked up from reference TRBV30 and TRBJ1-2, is SQTIHQWPATLVQPVGSPLSLECTVEGTSNPNLYWYRQAAGRGLQLLFYSVGIGQISSEVPQNLSASRPQDRQFILSSKKLLLSDSGFYLCAWSAGQEYGYTFGSGTRLTVV.

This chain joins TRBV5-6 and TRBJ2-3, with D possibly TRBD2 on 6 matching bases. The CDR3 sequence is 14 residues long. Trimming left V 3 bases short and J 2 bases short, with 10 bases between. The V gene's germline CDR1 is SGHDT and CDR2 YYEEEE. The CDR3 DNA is TGTGCCAGCAGCTCGGGGACTCTCACAGATACGCAGTATTTT. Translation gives CASSSGTLTDTQYF.

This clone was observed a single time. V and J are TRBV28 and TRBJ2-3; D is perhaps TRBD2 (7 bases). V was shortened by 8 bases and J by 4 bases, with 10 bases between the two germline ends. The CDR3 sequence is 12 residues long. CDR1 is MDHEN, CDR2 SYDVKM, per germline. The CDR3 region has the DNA TGTGCCAGCGGGCGGGGGCCAGATACGCAGTATTTT. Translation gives CASGRGPDTQYF.

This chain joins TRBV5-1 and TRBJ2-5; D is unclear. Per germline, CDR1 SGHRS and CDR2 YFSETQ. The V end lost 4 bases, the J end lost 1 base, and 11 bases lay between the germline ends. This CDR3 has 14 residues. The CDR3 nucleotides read TGCGCCAGCAGCCCGAACACGCTCCAAGAGACCCAGTACTTC. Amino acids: CASSPNTLQETQYF.

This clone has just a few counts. The chain's CDR3 is CASRHPTGIGYTF. CDR3 DNA: TGTGCCAGCAGACATCCTACAGGGATCGGCTACACCTTC. V and J are TRBV7-9 and TRBJ1-2; D might be TRBD1 (6 bases). Trimming left V 6 bases short and J 8 bases short, with 16 bases between. This CDR3 has 13 residues. Germline loops: CDR1 SEHNR, CDR2 FQNEAQ (reference sequence).

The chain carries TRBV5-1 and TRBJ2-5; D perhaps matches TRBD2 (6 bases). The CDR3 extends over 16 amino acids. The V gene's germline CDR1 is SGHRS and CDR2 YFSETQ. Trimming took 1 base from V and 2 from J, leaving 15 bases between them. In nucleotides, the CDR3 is TGCGCCAGCAGCTTGTTGGGCGGAGGGAGACAAGAGACCCAGTACTTC. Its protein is CASSLLGGGRQETQYF.

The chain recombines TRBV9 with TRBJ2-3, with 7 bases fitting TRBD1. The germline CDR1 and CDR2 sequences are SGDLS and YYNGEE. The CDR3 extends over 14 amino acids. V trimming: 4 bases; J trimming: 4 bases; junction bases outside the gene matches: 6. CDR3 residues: CASSPRQGSDTQYF. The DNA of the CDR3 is TGTGCCAGCAGCCCGCGACAGGGCTCAGATACGCAGTATTTT.

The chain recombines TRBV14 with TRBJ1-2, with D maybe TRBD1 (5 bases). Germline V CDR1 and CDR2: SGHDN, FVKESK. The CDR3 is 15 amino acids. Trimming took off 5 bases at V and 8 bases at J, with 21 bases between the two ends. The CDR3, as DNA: TGTGCCAGCAGCACCCCGAGCGGGGGGATAAGAGGCTACACCTTC. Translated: CASSTPSGGIRGYTF. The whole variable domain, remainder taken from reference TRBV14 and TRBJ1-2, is EAGVTQFPSHSVIEKGQTVTLRCDPISGHDNLYWYRRVMGKEIKFLLHFVKESKQDESGMPNNRFLAERTGGTYSTLKVQPAELEDSGVYFCASSTPSGGIRGYTFGSGTRLTVV.

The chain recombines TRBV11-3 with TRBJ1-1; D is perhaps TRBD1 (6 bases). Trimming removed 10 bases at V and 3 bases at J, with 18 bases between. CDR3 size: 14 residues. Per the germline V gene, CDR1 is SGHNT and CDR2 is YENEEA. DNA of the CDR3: TGTGCCACACAAGGGGGAGTTAAGGACACTGAAGCTTTCTTT. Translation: CATQGGVKDTEAFF.

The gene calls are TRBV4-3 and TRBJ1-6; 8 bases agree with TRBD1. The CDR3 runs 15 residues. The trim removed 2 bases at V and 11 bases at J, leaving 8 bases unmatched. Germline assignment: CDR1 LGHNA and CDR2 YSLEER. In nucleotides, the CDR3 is TGCGCCAGCAGCCAACAGAGACAGGGGAGTACACCCCTCCACTTT. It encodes CASSQQRQGSTPLHF.

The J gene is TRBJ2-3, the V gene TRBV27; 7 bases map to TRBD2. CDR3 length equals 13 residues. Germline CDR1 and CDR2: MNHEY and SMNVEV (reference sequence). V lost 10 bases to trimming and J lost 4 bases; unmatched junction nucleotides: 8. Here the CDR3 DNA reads TGTGCCACCAGCCGCGGGAGCCCAGATACGCAGTATTTT. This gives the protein CATSRGSPDTQYF.

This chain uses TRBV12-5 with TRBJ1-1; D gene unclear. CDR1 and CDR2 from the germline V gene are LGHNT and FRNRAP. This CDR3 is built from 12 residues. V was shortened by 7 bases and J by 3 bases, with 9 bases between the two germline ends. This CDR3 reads CASAAGDTEAFF. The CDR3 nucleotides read TGTGCTAGTGCCGCCGGGGACACTGAAGCTTTCTTT.